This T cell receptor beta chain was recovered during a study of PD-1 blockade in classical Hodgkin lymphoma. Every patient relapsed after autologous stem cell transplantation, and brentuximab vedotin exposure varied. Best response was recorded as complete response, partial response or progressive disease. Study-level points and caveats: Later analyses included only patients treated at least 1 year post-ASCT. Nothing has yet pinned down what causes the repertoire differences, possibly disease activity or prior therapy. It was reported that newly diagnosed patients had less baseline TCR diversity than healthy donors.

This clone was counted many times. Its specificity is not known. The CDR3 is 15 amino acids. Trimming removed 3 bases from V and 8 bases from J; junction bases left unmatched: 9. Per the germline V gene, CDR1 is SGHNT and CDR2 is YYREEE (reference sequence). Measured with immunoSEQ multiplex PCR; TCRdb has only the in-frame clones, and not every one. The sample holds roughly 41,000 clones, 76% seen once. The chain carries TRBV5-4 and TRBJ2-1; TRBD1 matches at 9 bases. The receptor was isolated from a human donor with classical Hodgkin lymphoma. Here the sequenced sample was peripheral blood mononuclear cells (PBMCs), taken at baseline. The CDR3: CASSSRTGAGDEQFF. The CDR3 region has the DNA TGTGCCAGCAGCTCGCGGACAGGGGCGGGCGATGAGCAGTTCTTC.